This T cell receptor beta chain was captured in a study of T cell responses to AZD1222 COVID-19 vaccine (TCRdb year 2021). For the wider study: Because spike-specific TCR depth and breadth did not differ between the two schedules, AZD1222 recipients who got a second dose at roughly 4 weeks were pooled with those who got a second dose at roughly 12 weeks. A total of just over 230 trial participants underwent TCR sequencing, of whom 200 to 220 had received two doses of AZD1222 and some 26 had received two doses of the MenACWY control vaccine. Trial participants were enrolled by age into subgroups of 18-55, 56-69 and 70-plus years, and around 140, 26 and 57 TCR-sequenced participants, respectively, were included in these subgroups. On the study overall, not on this receptor specifically: Participants were mostly white British and included more females than males, and it was suggested by the authors that clonal diversity may have been underestimated. Reportedly, almost half of the unique spike-specific TCRs recognized epitopes lying outside the regions that are mutated in the B.1.351 and B.1.1.7 variants. Conclusions about previously exposed vaccinees are limited because only six or seven AZD1222 recipients were SARS-CoV-2 seropositive at baseline. Because no samples from the day 14 peak response were available, repertoires could be characterized only after the peak T cell response. Vaccine-associated CD4 TCRs spanned the whole spike protein, with dominant responses in regions 160-218 and 743-854. Spike-specific TCR breadth and depth rose significantly after two AZD1222 doses compared with day 0 and with MenACWY recipients. In the small 56-69-year group, the increase in depth fell short of significance, most likely because of low power.

Turning to this clone: This clone's antigen is unknown. No base quality information exists; no much larger clone differs at one position.

The CDR3 regions of human TCRbeta chains were analyzed by immunosequencing. Turning to the authors' computational methods: Repertoire TCRs were checked for matches against a reference library of SARS-CoV-2-specific TCRs that had been generated using the MIRA antigen-specificity platform. Breadth was defined as the fraction of unique TCRs that were SARS-CoV-2-associated, and depth was defined as the fraction of total T cells that were SARS-CoV-2-associated. Each spike-specific TCR was assigned to its reactive spike region and to a CD4 or CD8 class using the MIRA data. Log10-transformed breadth and depth values were compared by one-way ANOVA with Sidak's multiple comparisons tests. In TCRdb, the immuneACCESS table is reduced to in-frame sequences with V and J assigned. These tables do not hold every clone; where another copy was compared, an unresolved V gene accounts for under half, and the others remain unexplained. That table supplies the V and J calls and clone size; D and trimming were determined from the DNA. Recorded for this sample are roughly 44,000 clones; 83% of them occurred a single time. In total, the top ten clones hold around 50% of the sample.

Explained via the paper, the time point label denotes: baseline before first vaccination. The vaccinee samples were drawn from two UK trials, COV001 and COV002, one of which was a single-blind randomized controlled phase 2/3 trial testing AZD1222 (ChAdOx1 nCoV-19) in healthy adults. For TCRbeta chain sequencing, PBMC samples were collected from trial participants at day 0 and at day 28 after the second dose. The germline V gene specifies MDHEN as CDR1 and SYDVKM as CDR2. Unmatched junction bases come to 13, with V trimmed by 6 bases and J by 11 bases. The CDR3, cysteine through phenylalanine, is 14 amino acids long. The retained sequence is limited to the CDR3, 42 bases, with the frame set at the first base.

The chain joins TRBV28 to TRBJ1-5; a stretch of 7 junction bases matches TRBD1. This sequence was found in an adult in good health. This specimen consisted of peripheral blood, obtained on day 0 of AZD1222 vaccination. The sequenced DNA is TGTGCCAGCAGCCCGATGACAGGGTTAGGGACCCAGCATTTT. It codes for CASSPMTGLGTQHF. Joined to the reference TRBV28 and TRBJ1-5 proteins, this CDR3 gives the full variable domain: DVKVTQSSRYLVKRTGEKVFLECVQDMDHENMFWYRQDPGLGLRLIYFSYDVKMKEKGDIPEGYSVSREKKERFSLILESASTNQTSMYLCASSPMTGLGTQHFGDGTRLSIL.